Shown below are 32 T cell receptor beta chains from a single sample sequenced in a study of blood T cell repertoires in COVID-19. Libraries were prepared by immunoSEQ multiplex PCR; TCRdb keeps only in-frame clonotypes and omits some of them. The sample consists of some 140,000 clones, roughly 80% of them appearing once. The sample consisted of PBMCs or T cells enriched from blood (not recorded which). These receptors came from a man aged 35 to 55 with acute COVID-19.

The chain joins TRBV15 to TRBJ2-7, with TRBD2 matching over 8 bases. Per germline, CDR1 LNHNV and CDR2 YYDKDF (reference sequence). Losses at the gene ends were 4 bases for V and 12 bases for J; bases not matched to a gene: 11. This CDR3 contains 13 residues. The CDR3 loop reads CATSNDRGGGLYF. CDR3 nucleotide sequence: TGTGCCACCAGCAACGACCGGGGGGGCGGGCTGTACTTC. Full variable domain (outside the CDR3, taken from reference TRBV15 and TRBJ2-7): DAMVIQNPRYQVTQFGKPVTLSCSQTLNHNVMYWYQQKSSQAPKLLFHYYDKDFNNEADTPDNFQSRRPNTSFCFLDIRSPGLGDTAMYLCATSNDRGGGLYFGPGTRLTVT.

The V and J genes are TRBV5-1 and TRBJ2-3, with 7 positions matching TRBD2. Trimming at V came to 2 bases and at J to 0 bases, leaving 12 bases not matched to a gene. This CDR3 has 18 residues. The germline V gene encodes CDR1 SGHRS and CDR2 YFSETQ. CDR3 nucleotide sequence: TGCGCCAGCAGCTTCGGACCTAGCGGTGATACTAGCACAGATACGCAGTATTTT. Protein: CASSFGPSGDTSTDTQYF.

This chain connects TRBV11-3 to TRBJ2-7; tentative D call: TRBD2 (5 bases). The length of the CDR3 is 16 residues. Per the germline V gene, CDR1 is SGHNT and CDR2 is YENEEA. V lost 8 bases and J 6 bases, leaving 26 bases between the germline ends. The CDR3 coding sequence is TGTGCCAGCCCCGCTGGTGGAGGAAATGACACGGGCGAGCAGTACTTC. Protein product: CASPAGGGNDTGEQYF.

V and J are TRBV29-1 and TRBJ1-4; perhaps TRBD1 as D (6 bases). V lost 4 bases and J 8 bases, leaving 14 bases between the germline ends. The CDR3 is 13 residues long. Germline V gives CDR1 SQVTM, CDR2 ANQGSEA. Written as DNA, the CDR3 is TGCAGCGTTGCCCCCCGGCAGGGGGAAAAACTGTTTTTT. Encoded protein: CSVAPRQGEKLFF.

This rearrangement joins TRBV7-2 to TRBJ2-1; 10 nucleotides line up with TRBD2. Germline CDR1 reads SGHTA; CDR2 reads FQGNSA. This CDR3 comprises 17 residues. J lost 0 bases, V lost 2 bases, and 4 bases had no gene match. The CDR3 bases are TGTGCCAGCAGCTTATGGGCTAGCGGGAGCTCCTACAATGAGCAGTTCTTC. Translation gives CASSLWASGSSYNEQFF.

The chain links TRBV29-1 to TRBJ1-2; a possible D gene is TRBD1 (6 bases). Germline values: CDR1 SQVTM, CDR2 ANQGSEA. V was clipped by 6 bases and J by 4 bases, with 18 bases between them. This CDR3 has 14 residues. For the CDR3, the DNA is TGCAGCGTCCTCACGGCGGGGGCAGGCTATGGCTACACCTTC. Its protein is CSVLTAGAGYGYTF. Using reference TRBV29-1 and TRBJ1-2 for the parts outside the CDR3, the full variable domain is SAVISQKPSRDICQRGTSLTIQCQVDSQVTMMFWYRQQPGQSLTLIATANQGSEATYESGFVIDKFPISRPNLTFSTLTVSNMSPEDSSIYLCSVLTAGAGYGYTFGSGTRLTVV.

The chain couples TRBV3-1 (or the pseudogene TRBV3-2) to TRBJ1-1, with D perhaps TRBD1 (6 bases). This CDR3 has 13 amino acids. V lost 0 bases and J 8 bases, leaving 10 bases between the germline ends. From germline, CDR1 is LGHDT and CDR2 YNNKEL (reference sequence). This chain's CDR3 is CASSQEVGTEAFF. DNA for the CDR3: TGTGCCAGCAGCCAAGAAGTTGGGACAGAAGCTTTCTTT.

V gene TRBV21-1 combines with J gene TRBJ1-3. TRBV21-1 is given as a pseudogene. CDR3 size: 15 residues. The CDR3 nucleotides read TGTGCCAGCAGCAAAGGTGGGAGTCCTGGAAACACCATATATTTT. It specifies CASSKGGSPGNTIYF.

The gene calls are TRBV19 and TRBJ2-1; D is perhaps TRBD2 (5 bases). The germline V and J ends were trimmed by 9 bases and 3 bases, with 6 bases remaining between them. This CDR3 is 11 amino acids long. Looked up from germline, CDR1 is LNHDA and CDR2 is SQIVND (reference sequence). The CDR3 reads CASGVYNEQFF. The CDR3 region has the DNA TGTGCCAGCGGGGTCTACAATGAGCAGTTCTTC.

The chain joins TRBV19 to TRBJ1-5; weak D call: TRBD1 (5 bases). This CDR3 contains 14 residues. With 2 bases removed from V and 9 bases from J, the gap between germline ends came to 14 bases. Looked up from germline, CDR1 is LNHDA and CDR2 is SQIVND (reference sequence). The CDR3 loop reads CASSIQGRLWPQHF. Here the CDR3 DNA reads TGTGCCAGTAGTATACAGGGTCGGCTCTGGCCCCAGCATTTT.

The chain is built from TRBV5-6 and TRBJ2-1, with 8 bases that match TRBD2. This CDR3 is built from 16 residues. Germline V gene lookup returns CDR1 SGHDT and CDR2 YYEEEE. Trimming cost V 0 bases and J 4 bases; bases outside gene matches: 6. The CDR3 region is CASSLARGLGYNEQFF. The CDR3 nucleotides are TGTGCCAGCAGCTTGGCCCGGGGACTAGGGTACAATGAGCAGTTCTTC.

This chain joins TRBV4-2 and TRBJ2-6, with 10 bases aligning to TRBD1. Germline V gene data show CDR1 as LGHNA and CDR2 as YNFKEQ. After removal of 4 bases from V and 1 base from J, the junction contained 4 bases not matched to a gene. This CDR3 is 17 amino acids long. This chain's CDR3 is CASSPRTGGSGANVLTF. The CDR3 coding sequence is TGTGCCAGCAGCCCCCGGACAGGGGGATCTGGGGCCAACGTCCTGACTTTC.

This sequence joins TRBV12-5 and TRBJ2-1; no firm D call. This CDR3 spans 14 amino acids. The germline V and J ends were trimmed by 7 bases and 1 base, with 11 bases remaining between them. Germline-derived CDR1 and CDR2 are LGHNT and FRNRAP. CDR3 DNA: TGTGCTAGTGCCCTTCCGGGTTCCTACAATGAGCAGTTCTTC. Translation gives CASALPGSYNEQFF.

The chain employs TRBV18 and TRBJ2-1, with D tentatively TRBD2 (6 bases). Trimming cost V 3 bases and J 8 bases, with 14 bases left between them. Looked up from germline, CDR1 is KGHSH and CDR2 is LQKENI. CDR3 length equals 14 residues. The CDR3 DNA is TGTGCCAGCTCACCCAACGGGGGTGGCGATGAGCAGTTCTTC. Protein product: CASSPNGGGDEQFF. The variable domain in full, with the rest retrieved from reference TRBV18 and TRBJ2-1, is NAGVMQNPRHLVRRRGQEARLRCSPMKGHSHVYWYRQLPEEGLKFMVYLQKENIIDESGMPKERFSAEFPKEGPSILRIQQVVRGDSAAYFCASSPNGGGDEQFFGPGTRLTVL.

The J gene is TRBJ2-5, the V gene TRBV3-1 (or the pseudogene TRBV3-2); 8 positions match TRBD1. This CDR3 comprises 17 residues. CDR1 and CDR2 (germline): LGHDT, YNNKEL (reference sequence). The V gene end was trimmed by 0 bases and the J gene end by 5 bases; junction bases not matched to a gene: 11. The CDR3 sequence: CASSQDWEQGERETQYF. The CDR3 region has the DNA TGTGCCAGCAGCCAAGATTGGGAACAGGGGGAGAGGGAGACCCAGTACTTC.

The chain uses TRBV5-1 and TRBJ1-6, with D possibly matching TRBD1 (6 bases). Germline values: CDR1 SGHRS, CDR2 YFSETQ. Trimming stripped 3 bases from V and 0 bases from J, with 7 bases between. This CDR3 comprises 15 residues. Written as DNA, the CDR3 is TGCGCCAGCAGCTCGACAGGCTCCTATAATTCACCCCTCCACTTT. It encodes CASSSTGSYNSPLHF.

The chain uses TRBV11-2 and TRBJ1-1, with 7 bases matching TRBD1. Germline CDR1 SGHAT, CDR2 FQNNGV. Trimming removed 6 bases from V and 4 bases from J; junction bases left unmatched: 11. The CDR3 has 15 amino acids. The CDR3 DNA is TGTGCCAGCAGAAAACCAGGGGGGTCGATCACTGAAGCTTTCTTT. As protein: CASRKPGGSITEAFF.

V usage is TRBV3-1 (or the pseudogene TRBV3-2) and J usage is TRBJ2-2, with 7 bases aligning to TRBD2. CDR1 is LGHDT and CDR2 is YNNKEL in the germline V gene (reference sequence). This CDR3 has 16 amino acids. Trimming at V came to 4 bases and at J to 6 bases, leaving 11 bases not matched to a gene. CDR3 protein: CASSPRGAGPPGELFF. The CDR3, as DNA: TGTGCCAGCAGCCCCCGAGGAGCGGGGCCCCCCGGGGAGCTGTTTTTT.

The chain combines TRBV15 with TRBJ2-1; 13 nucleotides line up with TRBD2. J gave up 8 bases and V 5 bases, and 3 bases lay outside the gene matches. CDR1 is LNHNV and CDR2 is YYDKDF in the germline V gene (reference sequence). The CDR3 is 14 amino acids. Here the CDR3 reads CATSQGLAGDEQFF. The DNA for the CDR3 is TGTGCCACCAGCCAAGGACTAGCGGGAGATGAGCAGTTCTTC.

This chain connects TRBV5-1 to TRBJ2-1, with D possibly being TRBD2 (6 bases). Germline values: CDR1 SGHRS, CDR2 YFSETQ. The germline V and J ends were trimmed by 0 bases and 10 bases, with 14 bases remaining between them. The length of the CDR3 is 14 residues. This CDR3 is CASSLELADYEQFF. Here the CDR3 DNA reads TGCGCCAGCAGCTTGGAACTAGCCGACTACGAGCAGTTCTTC.

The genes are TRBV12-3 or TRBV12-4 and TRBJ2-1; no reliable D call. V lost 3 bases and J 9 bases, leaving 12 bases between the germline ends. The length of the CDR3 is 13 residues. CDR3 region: CASSLSGTIEQFF. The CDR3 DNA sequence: TGTGCCAGCAGTTTGTCAGGCACAATTGAGCAGTTCTTC.

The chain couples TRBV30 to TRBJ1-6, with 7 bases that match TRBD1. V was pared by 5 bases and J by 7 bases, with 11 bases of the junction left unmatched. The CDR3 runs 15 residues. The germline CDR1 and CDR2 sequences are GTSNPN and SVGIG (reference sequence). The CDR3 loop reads CAWPQGRGANSPLHF. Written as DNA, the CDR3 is TGTGCCTGGCCACAGGGGCGGGGGGCCAATTCACCCCTCCACTTT.

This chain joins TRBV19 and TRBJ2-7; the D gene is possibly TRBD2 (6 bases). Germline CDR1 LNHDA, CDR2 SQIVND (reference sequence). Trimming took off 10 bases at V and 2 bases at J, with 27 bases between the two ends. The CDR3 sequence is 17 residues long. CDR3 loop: CATSEGPLGTGTYEQYF. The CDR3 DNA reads TGTGCCACCTCTGAGGGTCCACTAGGGACTGGAACCTACGAGCAGTACTTC.

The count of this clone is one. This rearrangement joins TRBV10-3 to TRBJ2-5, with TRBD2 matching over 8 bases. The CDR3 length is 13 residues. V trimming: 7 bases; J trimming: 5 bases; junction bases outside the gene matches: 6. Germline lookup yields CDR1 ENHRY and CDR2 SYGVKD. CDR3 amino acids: CAITAGGGETQYF. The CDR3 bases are TGTGCCATCACGGCGGGGGGTGGCGAGACCCAGTACTTC.

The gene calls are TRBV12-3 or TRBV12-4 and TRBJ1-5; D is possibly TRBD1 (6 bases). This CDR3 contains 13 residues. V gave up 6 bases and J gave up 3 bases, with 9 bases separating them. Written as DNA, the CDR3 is TGTGCCAGCAGCCCAGGGGTCAATCAGCCCCAGCATTTT. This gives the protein CASSPGVNQPQHF.

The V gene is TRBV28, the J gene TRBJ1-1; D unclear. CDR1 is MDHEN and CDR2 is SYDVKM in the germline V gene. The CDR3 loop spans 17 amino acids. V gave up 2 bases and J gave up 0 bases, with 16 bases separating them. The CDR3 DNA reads TGTGCCAGCAGTTTAAAGTTAAATCATGGCTTGAACACTGAAGCTTTCTTT. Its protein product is CASSLKLNHGLNTEAFF.

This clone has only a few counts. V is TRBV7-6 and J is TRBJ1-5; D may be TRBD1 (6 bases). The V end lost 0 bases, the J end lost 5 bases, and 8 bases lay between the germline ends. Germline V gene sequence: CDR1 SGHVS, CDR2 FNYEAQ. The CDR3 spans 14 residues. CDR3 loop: CASSLAPGDQPQHF. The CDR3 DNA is TGTGCCAGCAGCTTAGCGCCAGGGGATCAGCCCCAGCATTTT.

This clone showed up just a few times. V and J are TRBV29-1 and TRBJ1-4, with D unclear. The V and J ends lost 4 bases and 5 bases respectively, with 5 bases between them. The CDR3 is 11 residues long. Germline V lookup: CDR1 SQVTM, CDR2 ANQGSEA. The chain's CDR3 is CSVAENEKLFF. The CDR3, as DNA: TGCAGCGTTGCGGAGAATGAAAAACTGTTTTTT.

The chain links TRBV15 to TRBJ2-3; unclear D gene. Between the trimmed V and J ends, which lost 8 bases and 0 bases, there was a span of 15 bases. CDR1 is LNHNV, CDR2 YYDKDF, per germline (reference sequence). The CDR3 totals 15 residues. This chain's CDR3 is CATRGDPASTDTQYF. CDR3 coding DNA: TGTGCCACCCGAGGCGACCCAGCCAGCACAGATACGCAGTATTTT.

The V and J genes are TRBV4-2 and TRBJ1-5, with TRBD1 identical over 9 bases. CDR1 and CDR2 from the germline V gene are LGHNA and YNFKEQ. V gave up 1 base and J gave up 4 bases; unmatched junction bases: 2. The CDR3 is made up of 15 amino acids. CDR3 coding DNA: TGTGCCAGCAGCCAAGCAGGGACAGGGAATCAGCCCCAGCATTTT. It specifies CASSQAGTGNQPQHF.

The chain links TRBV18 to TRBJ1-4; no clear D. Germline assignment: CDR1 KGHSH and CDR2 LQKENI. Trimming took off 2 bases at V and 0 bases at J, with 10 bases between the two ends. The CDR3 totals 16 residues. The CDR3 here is CASSPIEFATNEKLFF. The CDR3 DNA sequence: TGTGCCAGCTCACCAATAGAGTTTGCAACTAATGAAAAACTGTTTTTT.

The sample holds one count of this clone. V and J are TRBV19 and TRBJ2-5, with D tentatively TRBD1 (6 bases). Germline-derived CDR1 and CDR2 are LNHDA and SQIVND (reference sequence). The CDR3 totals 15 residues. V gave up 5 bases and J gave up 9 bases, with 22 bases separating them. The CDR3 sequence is CASSLIPEDPGAQYF. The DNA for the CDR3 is TGTGCCAGTAGTCTCATCCCAGAGGACCCAGGGGCCCAGTACTTC.